The 32 T cell receptor beta chains given below trace back to one sample, sequenced in a study of prognosis after radiotherapy for stage I lung cancer. Two-round multiplex PCR amplified TCR beta CDR3 from genomic DNA. Primers (each specific to one TRBV or TRBJ gene) were used in first-round PCR. TCRdb redid the calling of the multiplex PCR reads with MiXCR, one entry per CDR3 protein. Seen here are around 17,000 distinct CDR3 sequences, over 25% observed once, and the top ten hold under 40%. Sequencing used PBMCs, obtained before or after stereotactic body radiation therapy (not recorded which). The receptors were gathered from a donor over 45 with non-small cell lung cancer.

Remarks on this clonotype: A read error may account for a junction end that differs from germline. This chain connects TRBV7-9 to TRBJ2-3, with 9 bases identical to TRBD2. CDR3 length equals 14 residues. CDR1 is SEHNR, CDR2 FQNEAQ, per germline (reference sequence). The CDR3 coding sequence is TGCGCCATCAGCTTAGCGGGAGTGTCAGATACGCAGTATTTT. Translated: CAISLAGVSDTQYF.

The V call is TRBV9, the J call TRBJ2-5, with 7 bases identical to TRBD2. Trimming removed 4 bases from V and 8 bases from J; junction bases left unmatched: 14. Germline CDR1 SGDLS, CDR2 YYNGEE. This CDR3 region has 15 residues. For the CDR3, the DNA is TGTGCCAGCAGCCGTGGTGAGGGGACTATGGATACCCAGTACTTC. This codes for CASSRGEGTMDTQYF. The whole variable domain, remainder taken from reference TRBV9 and TRBJ2-5, is DSGVTQTPKHLITATGQRVTLRCSPRSGDLSVYWYQQSLDQGLQFLIQYYNGEERAKGNILERFSAQQFPDLHSELNLSSLELGDSALYFCASSRGEGTMDTQYFGPGTRLLVL.

In its sample, this clonotype is medium-sized. The chain couples TRBV24-1 to TRBJ2-1; 8 nucleotides line up with TRBD2. CDR3 length: 15 residues. Germline V lookup: CDR1 KGHDR, CDR2 SFDVKD. Trimming cost V 4 bases and J 8 bases; bases outside gene matches: 9. The CDR3 sequence: CATSDPGTSSHEQFF. The CDR3 coding sequence is TGTGCCACCAGTGACCCCGGGACTAGTTCCCATGAGCAGTTCTTC.

Within the sample, this clonotype is medium-sized (0.01 to 0.1%). The chain carries TRBV12-3 or TRBV12-4 and TRBJ2-7; either TRBD1 or TRBD2 may fit D (5 bases each). This CDR3 has 14 amino acids. The V end was cut by 5 bases, the J end by 6 bases, with 17 bases between. This CDR3 reads CASSRGSESVEQYF. CDR3 in DNA: TGTGCCAGCAGTCGGGGCAGCGAAAGTGTCGAGCAGTACTTC.

This clonotype was recorded many times. V is TRBV18 and J is TRBJ1-4, with D possibly being TRBD1 (5 bases). The V and J ends lost 6 bases and 5 bases respectively, with 13 bases between them. Looked up from germline, CDR1 is KGHSH and CDR2 is LQKENI. The CDR3 loop spans 14 amino acids. CDR3 loop: CASSWDGRNEKLFF. The CDR3 region has the DNA TGTGCCAGCTCCTGGGACGGCCGGAATGAAAAACTGTTTTTT.

By its share, this clonotype is medium-sized. This chain links TRBV12-3 or TRBV12-4 with TRBJ1-2, with TRBD1 matching 8 bases. J lost 4 bases, V lost 5 bases, and 3 bases had no gene match. There are 13 residues in the CDR3. In nucleotides, the CDR3 is TGTGCCAGCAGTCCGGGACAGGTCTATGGCTACACCTTC. It translates to CASSPGQVYGYTF.

The sample holds many counts of this clonotype. In nucleotides, the CDR3 is TGTGCCACCGACCACGTCCAGATGGACAATCAGCCCCAGCATTTT. Residues: CATDHVQMDNQPQHF. This chain links TRBV6-2 or TRBV6-3 with TRBJ1-5; D not certain. Germline CDR1 and CDR2: MNHEY and SVGEGT. Trimming stripped 10 bases from V and 3 bases from J, with 19 bases between. CDR3 size: 15 residues.

The chain joins TRBV20-1 to TRBJ2-1; D is perhaps TRBD1 or TRBD2 (5 bases each). Trimming shortened V by 2 bases and J by 7 bases, and 12 bases separated the two germline ends. CDR3 length equals 13 residues. Germline-derived CDR1 and CDR2 are DFQATT and SNEGSKA (reference sequence). In nucleotides, the CDR3 is TGCAGTGCTAGACGTTGCAGGGAGAATGAGCAGTTCTTC. Translation: CSARRCRENEQFF.

About this clonotype: A single base is all that separates this from a far larger clone, so a read error is likely. The chain couples TRBV6-8 to TRBJ2-1; the D is unclear. Germline V gene sequence: CDR1 MNHGY, CDR2 SAAAGT. The CDR3 has 13 residues. The germline V and J ends were trimmed by 7 bases and 7 bases, with 14 bases remaining between them. The CDR3 sequence: CASITPGRNEQFF. Written as DNA, the CDR3 is TGTGCCAGCATCACCCCCGGGCGGAATGAGCAGTTCTTC.

This clonotype has just a few counts. With a much larger clone just one base away, this may be a read error. This chain uses TRBV6-1 with TRBJ2-5; unclear D gene. CDR3 length: 14 amino acids. Germline V gives CDR1 MNHNS, CDR2 SASEGT. V was clipped by 5 bases and J by 3 bases, with 13 bases between them. CDR3 DNA sequence: TGTGCCAGCAGTCCCCGGTGCCTAAAAGAGACCCAGTACTTC. Residues: CASSPRCLKETQYF.

At least ten counts were recorded for this clonotype. The chain recombines TRBV20-1 with TRBJ2-1; 13 bases match TRBD2. Trimming at V came to 6 bases and at J to 8 bases, leaving 7 bases not matched to a gene. Germline loops: CDR1 DFQATT, CDR2 SNEGSKA (reference sequence). The CDR3 consists of 14 residues. The CDR3: CSARLAGGYDEQFF. The DNA of the CDR3 is TGCAGTGCGAGACTAGCGGGAGGATACGATGAGCAGTTCTTC.

This clonotype turned up a few times. A far bigger clonotype differs at one base, so this is likely a read error. CDR3 nucleotide sequence: TGTGCCAGCAGTTTGGGCAATCAAGCAGAAAACTACGAGCAGTTCTTC. Amino acid sequence: CASSLGNQAENYEQFF. The rearrangement uses TRBV28 and TRBJ2-1; D not resolved. This CDR3 is built from 16 residues. Trimming cost V 3 bases and J 10 bases, with 22 bases left between them. Germline CDR1 is MDHEN and CDR2 is SYDVKM.

This clonotype was detected only once. This probably arose from a read error, given a far larger clone one base away. J is TRBJ2-7 and V is TRBV6-9; 7 nucleotides agree with TRBD1. This CDR3 is built from 15 residues. Germline V CDR1 and CDR2: MNHGY, SVAAGI. The CDR3 coding sequence is TGTGCCAGCAGTCCAGGACAGGAAACATCCTACGAGAAGTACTTC. Translation gives CASSPGQETSYEKYF.

In regard to this clonotype: The junction does not match germline at one end; this may be a read error. The chain combines TRBV28 with TRBJ1-6; D is undetermined. The length of the CDR3 is 13 residues. From germline, CDR1 is MDHEN and CDR2 SYDVKM. Written as DNA, the CDR3 is TGTGCCAGCCGCGGCTACCTAAATTCAGCCCTCCACTTT. As protein: CASRGYLNSALHF.

A word on this clonotype: The conserved phenylalanine or tryptophan is not found at the CDR3 terminus, so this likely reflects a read error. V gene TRBV27 combines with J gene TRBJ1-5; weak D call: TRBD1 (5 bases). There are 14 residues in the CDR3. Germline V gene sequence: CDR1 MNHEY, CDR2 SMNVEV (reference sequence). V gave up 5 bases and J gave up 3 bases, with 11 bases separating them. The CDR3 DNA reads as TGTGCCAGCAGTCTACAGGAGGCCAATCAGCCCCAGCATTTA. This codes for CASSLQEANQPQHL.

There are many counts of this clonotype. This chain connects TRBV20-1 to TRBJ2-5; 9 bases match TRBD2. The V gene end was trimmed by 0 bases and the J gene end by 4 bases; junction bases not matched to a gene: 3. Germline lookup yields CDR1 DFQATT and CDR2 SNEGSKA (reference sequence). The length of the CDR3 is 14 residues. CDR3 coding DNA: TGCAGTGCTAGAGATTTTAGCGGGAGAGAGACCCAGTACTTC. Translated: CSARDFSGRETQYF.

At least ten counts were recorded for this clonotype. The J gene is TRBJ2-5, the V gene TRBV6-5; TRBD2 might be the D (5 bases). The V end was cut by 0 bases, the J end by 4 bases, with 18 bases between. Germline assignment: CDR1 MNHEY and CDR2 SVGAGI. The CDR3 length is 17 residues. CDR3: CASSYSEGEGPGETQYF. The CDR3 coding sequence is TGTGCCAGCAGTTACTCCGAGGGAGAAGGTCCAGGAGAGACCCAGTACTTC.

This clonotype occurred many times. The chain joins TRBV11-3 to TRBJ2-1; unclear D gene. CDR1 and CDR2 (germline): SGHNT, YENEEA. Trimming stripped 0 bases from V and 8 bases from J, with 8 bases between. The CDR3 contains 13 residues. The CDR3 spells CASSLESNDEQFF. Here the CDR3 DNA reads TGTGCCAGCAGCTTAGAGTCCAACGATGAGCAGTTCTTC. Looking up the rest from reference TRBV11-3 and TRBJ2-1 gives the full variable domain: EAGVVQSPRYKIIEKKQPVAFWCNPISGHNTLYWYLQNLGQGPELLIRYENEEAVDDSQLPKDRFSAERLKGVDSTLKIQPAELGDSAVYLCASSLESNDEQFFGPGTRLTVL.

Turning to this clonotype: The likely explanation is a read error, given a far larger clone one base away. The V and J genes are TRBV6-4 and TRBJ2-7; 9 nucleotides match TRBD2. CDR3 length equals 19 residues. Germline V gene data show CDR1 as MRHNA and CDR2 as SNTAGT. V shed 8 bases and J 0 bases; nucleotides not matched to a gene: 20. CDR3 loop: CASCYSRPSGTGSSYEQYF. In DNA, the CDR3 is TGTGCCAGCTGTTACTCCCGCCCTAGCGGGACGGGAAGCTCCTACGAGCAGTACTTC.

This clonotype has a count of ten or more. The chain is built from TRBV20-1 and TRBJ1-5; possible D gene TRBD1, 6 bases. The V gene lost 0 bases and the J gene lost 5 bases, with 14 bases spanning the gap. The germline V gene has CDR1 DFQATT and CDR2 SNEGSKA (reference sequence). The CDR3 consists of 15 residues. CDR3 sequence: CSARDPNRDDQPQHF. The DNA of the CDR3 is TGCAGTGCTAGAGATCCAAACAGGGATGATCAGCCCCAGCATTTT.

This clonotype was detected ten times or more. The genes are TRBV6-2 or TRBV6-3 and TRBJ2-2, with D uncertain. The V gene's germline CDR1 is MNHEY and CDR2 SVGEGT. The CDR3 is made up of 13 amino acids. V gave up 2 bases and J gave up 4 bases, with 5 bases separating them. The CDR3 region is CASSYRSTGELFF. DNA for the CDR3: TGTGCCAGCAGTTACCGATCCACCGGGGAGCTGTTTTTT.

This clonotype was seen just once. One end of the junction varies from germline; a read error may be responsible. This chain links TRBV12-3 or TRBV12-4 with TRBJ1-5; a weak D match, TRBD1 (5 bases). There are 20 residues in the CDR3. The CDR3 loop reads CASSPGSRERGRGSNQPQHF. CDR3 nucleotide sequence: TGTGCCAGCAGCCCAGGATCTAGGGAAAGGGGAAGGGGTAGCAATCAGCCCCAGCACTTT.

The chain recombines TRBV12-3 or TRBV12-4 with TRBJ2-1; 10 bases map to TRBD2. The CDR3 extends over 14 amino acids. The V segment lost 6 bases and the J segment 12 bases; nucleotides outside the gene matches: 11. The CDR3 spells CASRPAGGVRRQFF. DNA for the CDR3: TGTGCCAGCAGGCCAGCGGGAGGGGTAAGGCGGCAGTTCTTC.

This clonotype was recorded at least ten times. This chain links TRBV19 with TRBJ2-2; D tentatively reads TRBD1 or TRBD2 (6 bases each). This CDR3 is 17 amino acids long. The V end lost 4 bases, the J end lost 0 bases, and 15 bases lay between the germline ends. CDR1 and CDR2 from the germline V gene are LNHDA and SQIVND (reference sequence). The CDR3 sequence is CASSTEGGPSNTGELFF. CDR3 sequence (DNA): TGTGCCAGTAGTACCGAGGGGGGTCCCTCGAACACCGGGGAGCTGTTTTTT.

This clonotype was seen at least ten times. This rearrangement joins TRBV29-1 to TRBJ2-1; TRBD2 matches at 11 bases. Germline lookup yields CDR1 SQVTM and CDR2 ANQGSEA. The ends lost 7 bases at V and 4 bases at J; junction bases unmatched: 3. The CDR3 totals 13 residues. The CDR3 DNA follows: TGCAGCGCAAGACTAGCGGGATACAATGAGCAGTTCTTC. This encodes CSARLAGYNEQFF.

This clonotype appeared many times. V gene TRBV9 combines with J gene TRBJ2-3; D call uncertain. The V end was cut by 0 bases, the J end by 3 bases, with 11 bases between. Germline CDR1 reads SGDLS; CDR2 reads YYNGEE. The CDR3 contains 15 residues. The CDR3 nucleotides are TGTGCCAGCAGCGTAGTTGGCAGTATAACAGATACGCAGTATTTT. It specifies CASSVVGSITDTQYF.

This clonotype showed up many times. The rearrangement links TRBV7-9 to TRBJ2-3; 7 bases are shared with TRBD2. The CDR3 has 15 amino acids. Germline V gene data show CDR1 as SEHNR and CDR2 as FQNEAQ (reference sequence). With V trimmed by 0 bases and J by 6 bases, 6 bases remained unmatched. This CDR3 reads CASSLAEAGRDTQYF. The CDR3 DNA follows: TGTGCCAGCAGCTTAGCAGAAGCGGGGAGGGATACGCAGTATTTT.

For this clonotype: This sequence is one base from a far larger clone and is likely a read error. The chain combines TRBV6-5 with TRBJ2-5; D unclear. The J call is in doubt because the DNA end fits TRBJ2-1 better. The CDR3 covers 14 residues. Germline CDR1 reads MNHEY; CDR2 reads SVGAGI. CDR3 coding DNA: TGTGCCAGAAGTTACGACGCAGGCTTCAATGAGCAGTTCTTC. Protein product: CARSYDAGFNEQFF.

Ten or more counts support this clonotype. CDR3: CASSRQGGNTGELFF. Here the CDR3 DNA reads TGTGCCAGCAGCCGACAGGGTGGGAACACCGGGGAGCTGTTTTTT. The V call is TRBV7-9, the J call TRBJ2-2, with 7 bases aligning to TRBD1. With V trimmed by 5 bases and J by 1 base, 4 bases remained unmatched. This CDR3 region has 15 residues. From germline, CDR1 is SEHNR and CDR2 FQNEAQ (reference sequence).

The sample holds many counts of this clonotype. V usage is TRBV18 and J usage is TRBJ2-1, with D possibly matching TRBD1 (6 bases). The CDR3 has 16 amino acids. Trimming cost V 2 bases and J 5 bases, with 16 bases left between them. CDR1 is KGHSH, CDR2 LQKENI, per germline. DNA for the CDR3: TGTGCCAGCTCACCATCCGTGACAGGTGCCAACAATGAGCAGTTCTTC. Translated, it gives CASSPSVTGANNEQFF.

This clonotype was counted many times. The chain carries TRBV30 and TRBJ1-1, with D tentatively TRBD1 (6 bases). Germline V gene lookup returns CDR1 GTSNPN and CDR2 SVGIG (reference sequence). The CDR3 totals 17 residues. Trimming cost V 3 bases and J 6 bases, with 26 bases left between them. CDR3 coding DNA: TGTGCCTGGAGCGCAGGGACAATCGGGCGTATTCAGTCTGAAGCTTTCTTT. Amino acid sequence: CAWSAGTIGRIQSEAFF. Drawing the rest from reference TRBV30 and TRBJ1-1, the complete variable domain is SQTIHQWPATLVQPVGSPLSLECTVEGTSNPNLYWYRQAAGRGLQLLFYSVGIGQISSEVPQNLSASRPQDRQFILSSKKLLLSDSGFYLCAWSAGTIGRIQSEAFFGQGTRLTVV.

This sequence joins TRBV5-6 and TRBJ2-3; D might be TRBD2 (5 bases). The CDR3 is 14 residues long. The germline V gene encodes CDR1 SGHDT and CDR2 YYEEEE. Trimming shortened V by 1 base and J by 4 bases, and 10 bases separated the two germline ends. DNA of the CDR3: TGTGCCAGCAGCTTGCGAGGGAGTGCAGATACGCAGTATTTT. Its protein is CASSLRGSADTQYF.